This note documents a single T cell receptor beta chain sequence. V was clipped by 2 bases and J by 2 bases, with 7 bases between them. Germline CDR1 is SGHRS and CDR2 is YFSETQ. This CDR3 region has 13 residues. The data were produced by immunoSEQ multiplex PCR, yet TCRdb's version contains in-frame clones alone and is incomplete. This table has roughly 200,000 clones, 70% to 90% appearing once. These data come from a study of blood T cell repertoires in COVID-19. The sequence derives from a woman aged 80 or over with acute or convalescent COVID-19. The specimen was peripheral blood. The V gene is TRBV5-1, the J gene TRBJ1-1; weak D call: TRBD1 (5 bases). CDR3 nucleotides: TGCGCCAGCAGCTTTCAGGGTAACACTGAAGCTTTCTTT. Translating gives CASSFQGNTEAFF.